This T cell receptor beta chain was sequenced during a study of technical replicates of blood from several donors. Sequenced by immunoSEQ multiplex PCR; TCRdb stores in-frame clones only, minus some. The table lists about 81,000 clones, 90% to 97% of them singletons. Trimming left V 6 bases short and J 0 bases short, with 10 bases between. Germline CDR1 SNHLY, CDR2 FYNNEI. This CDR3 contains 14 residues. Specimen: T cells isolated from PBMCs. The TCR originated in a human donor in good health. The V gene is TRBV2, the J gene TRBJ2-3; D is perhaps TRBD1 (5 bases). The CDR3 spells CASSRTTSTDTQYF. CDR3 bases: TGTGCCAGCAGCCGGACAACCAGCACAGATACGCAGTATTTT.